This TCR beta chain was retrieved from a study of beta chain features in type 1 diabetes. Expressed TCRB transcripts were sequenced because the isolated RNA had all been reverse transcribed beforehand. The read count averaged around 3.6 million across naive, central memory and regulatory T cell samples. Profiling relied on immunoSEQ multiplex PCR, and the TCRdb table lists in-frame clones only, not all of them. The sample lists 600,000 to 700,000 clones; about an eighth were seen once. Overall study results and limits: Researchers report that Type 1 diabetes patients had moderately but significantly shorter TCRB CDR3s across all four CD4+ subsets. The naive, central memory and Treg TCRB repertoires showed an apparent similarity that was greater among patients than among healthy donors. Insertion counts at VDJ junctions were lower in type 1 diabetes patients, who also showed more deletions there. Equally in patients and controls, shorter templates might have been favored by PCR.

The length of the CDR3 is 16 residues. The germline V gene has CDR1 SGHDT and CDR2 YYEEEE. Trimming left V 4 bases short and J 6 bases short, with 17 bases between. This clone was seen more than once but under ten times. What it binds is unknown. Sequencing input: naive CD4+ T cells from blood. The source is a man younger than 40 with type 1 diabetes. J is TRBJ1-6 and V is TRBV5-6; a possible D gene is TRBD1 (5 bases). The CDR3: CASSLPTGAFNSPLHF. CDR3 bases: TGTGCCAGCAGCCTCCCCACTGGGGCGTTTAATTCACCCCTCCACTTT. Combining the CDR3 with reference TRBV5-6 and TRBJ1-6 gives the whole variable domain DAGVTQSPTHLIKTRGQQVTLRCSPKSGHDTVSWYQQALGQGPQFIFQYYEEEERQRGNFPDRFSGHQFPNYSSELNVNALLLGDSALYLCASSLPTGAFNSPLHFGNGTRLTVT.